These 30 T cell receptor beta chains came from one sample sequenced in a study of CD8 T cells in Susac syndrome. Reverse transcription of about 0.5 to 1 ug RNA used random hexamers. One entry per CDR3 protein results from TCRdb running MiXCR on the immunoSEQ multiplex PCR reads. The sample lists some 190,000 distinct CDR3 sequences, over 85% occurring once. The sequencing input was CD4+ T cells from PBMCs. These receptors originate from a human donor in good health.

The chain joins TRBV2 to TRBJ1-6; D is uncertain. The germline CDR1 and CDR2 sequences are SNHLY and FYNNEI. CDR3 length equals 12 residues. Trimming removed 1 base at V and 11 bases at J, with 6 bases between. The CDR3 nucleotides are TGTGCCAGCAGTGAAGTATCGCCACCCCTCCACTTT. Translated: CASSEVSPPLHF.

Written as DNA, the CDR3 is TGTGCCAGCAGCCCCCCGTCAGAACAGGGAAGGGGCCCAGATACGCAGTATTTT. Translation: CASSPPSEQGRGPDTQYF. The J gene is TRBJ2-3, the V gene TRBV2; TRBD1 might be the D (6 bases). The germline V and J ends were trimmed by 6 bases and 4 bases, with 26 bases remaining between them. The germline V gene encodes CDR1 SNHLY and CDR2 FYNNEI. This CDR3 is 18 amino acids long.

This chain connects TRBV5-1 to TRBJ2-1; 9 bases are shared with TRBD1. CDR3 length: 15 amino acids. V shed 4 bases and J 8 bases; nucleotides not matched to a gene: 10. Germline lookup yields CDR1 SGHRS and CDR2 YFSETQ. DNA for the CDR3: TGCGCCAGCAGCAAGACCGGGACAGGGCACCATGAGCAGTTCTTC. It specifies CASSKTGTGHHEQFF.

The V and J genes are TRBV25-1 and TRBJ2-3; D might be TRBD1 (5 bases). This CDR3 is built from 13 residues. Germline V gene lookup returns CDR1 MGHDK and CDR2 SYGVNS. V was shortened by 4 bases and J by 8 bases, with 13 bases between the two germline ends. CDR3 nucleotide sequence: TGTGCCAGCAGTGTTCCAGGGTTGTTTACGCAGTATTTT. This translates into CASSVPGLFTQYF.

The rearrangement joins TRBV5-1 to TRBJ1-5; tentatively, D is TRBD1 (5 bases). Germline assignment: CDR1 SGHRS and CDR2 YFSETQ. The ends were cut back, 1 base at V and 0 bases at J, with 11 bases in the middle. The CDR3 covers 16 residues. CDR3 in amino acids: CASSLNARASNQPQHF. CDR3 nucleotides: TGCGCCAGCAGCTTGAACGCCAGGGCTAGCAATCAGCCCCAGCATTTT.

The V call is TRBV6-1, the J call TRBJ2-2, with 11 bases that match TRBD2. Germline V gives CDR1 MNHNS, CDR2 SASEGT. The CDR3 covers 15 residues. V lost 6 bases, J lost 4 bases, and 4 bases stayed unmatched. CDR3 bases: TGTGCCAGCAGGGGGACTAGCGGAACCACCGGGGAGCTGTTTTTT. It is translated as CASRGTSGTTGELFF.

V gene TRBV7-9 combines with J gene TRBJ1-2; tentative D call: TRBD1 (6 bases). The ends were cut back, 4 bases at V and 5 bases at J, with 17 bases in the middle. CDR3 size: 15 residues. Germline V gene data show CDR1 as SEHNR and CDR2 as FQNEAQ (reference sequence). CDR3 in amino acids: CASSSSVAGEYGYTF. The CDR3 DNA follows: TGTGCCAGCAGCTCAAGTGTGGCAGGGGAGTATGGCTACACCTTC.

Concerning this clonotype: One junction end does not reproduce the germline sequence, and a read error may be involved. This chain joins TRBV27 and TRBJ1-2; a possible D gene is TRBD1 (5 bases). Germline V gives CDR1 MNHEY, CDR2 SMNVEV (reference sequence). The CDR3 length is 13 residues. CDR3 bases: TGTGCCAGCCGTTTTCAGGGAGGGTATGGCTACACCTTC. Its protein product is CASRFQGGYGYTF.

The J gene is TRBJ2-2, the V gene TRBV19, with D unresolved. Germline V lookup: CDR1 LNHDA, CDR2 SQIVND (reference sequence). V was trimmed by 3 bases and J by 7 bases, leaving 12 bases between them. The CDR3 length is 14 residues. CDR3 amino acids: CASSIPGRRGELFF. In DNA form, the CDR3 reads TGTGCCAGTAGTATCCCTGGACGTCGCGGGGAGCTGTTTTTT.

This sequence joins TRBV7-2 and TRBJ2-1, with D perhaps matching TRBD2 (7 bases). CDR1 is SGHTA and CDR2 is FQGNSA in the germline V gene. CDR3 length: 15 residues. The V and J ends lost 1 base and 9 bases respectively, with 16 bases between them. The CDR3 loop reads CASSLVGGAMSEQFF. The CDR3 DNA reads as TGTGCCAGCAGCTTAGTGGGGGGGGCCATGTCTGAGCAGTTCTTC.

The chain joins TRBV6-2 or TRBV6-3 to TRBJ2-6; TRBD2 might be the D (5 bases). CDR3 length equals 16 residues. The germline V gene encodes CDR1 MNHEY and CDR2 SVGEGT. Trimming removed 7 bases at V and 0 bases at J, with 13 bases between. This CDR3 reads CASTIGLNSGANVLTF. The CDR3 nucleotides read TGTGCCAGCACTATCGGACTTAACTCTGGGGCCAACGTCCTGACTTTC.

The chain carries TRBV18 and TRBJ1-2; possible D gene TRBD1, 5 bases. The CDR3 sequence is 13 residues long. V gave up 3 bases and J gave up 2 bases, with 7 bases separating them. The germline V gene has CDR1 KGHSH and CDR2 LQKENI. The CDR3 is CASSPGGNYGYTF. The DNA of the CDR3 is TGTGCCAGCTCACCTGGGGGGAACTATGGCTACACCTTC.

This clonotype occurred once. The chain recombines TRBV6-6 with TRBJ1-5; 9 bases align to TRBD1. The V gene's germline CDR1 is MNHNY and CDR2 SVGAGI (reference sequence). V was clipped by 9 bases and J by 4 bases; unmatched bases: 7. This CDR3 is 14 amino acids long. The CDR3, as DNA: TGTGCCAGTGGACAGGGGATAGGGAATCAGCCCCAGCATTTT. Amino acid sequence: CASGQGIGNQPQHF.

The chain has TRBV5-1 and TRBJ1-1; 9 bases align to TRBD1. Germline trimming cut 3 bases from V and 6 bases from J; bases unmatched to any gene: 9. This CDR3 contains 15 residues. Germline assignment: CDR1 SGHRS and CDR2 YFSETQ. This CDR3 is CASSSGTGPRAEAFF. CDR3 sequence (DNA): TGCGCCAGCAGCTCCGGGACAGGGCCTCGGGCTGAAGCTTTCTTT.

CDR3 sequence reads: CAWSVQLADEQFF. In DNA, the CDR3 is TGTGCCTGGAGTGTACAGCTCGCCGATGAGCAGTTCTTC. This sequence joins TRBV30 and TRBJ2-1; D remains unclear. V dropped 0 bases and J dropped 8 bases, with 11 bases sitting between them. In germline, CDR1 is GTSNPN, CDR2 SVGIG (reference sequence). There are 13 residues in the CDR3.

This clonotype was recorded only once. This chain connects TRBV20-1 to TRBJ1-1; D is unresolved. Deletions cut 3 bases from V and 0 bases from J, with 11 bases between. CDR3 size: 14 residues. The germline V gene has CDR1 DFQATT and CDR2 SNEGSKA (reference sequence). CDR3 DNA: TGCAGTGCTAGCCTCGGGGTTCTGAACACTGAAGCTTTCTTT. Encoded protein: CSASLGVLNTEAFF.

This chain joins TRBV25-1 and TRBJ1-3; a possible D gene is TRBD1 (6 bases). The CDR3 covers 16 residues. In germline, CDR1 is MGHDK, CDR2 SYGVNS. V was clipped by 2 bases and J by 1 base, with 12 bases between them. The CDR3 here is CASSEVGRGSGNTIYF. DNA of the CDR3: TGTGCCAGCAGTGAAGTCGGCAGGGGATCTGGAAACACCATATATTTT.

The chain is built from TRBV5-6 and TRBJ1-2; the D is unclear. V was cut by 0 bases and J by 2 bases, with 14 bases left in between. The CDR3 has 16 residues. Germline V gene lookup returns CDR1 SGHDT and CDR2 YYEEEE. CDR3 DNA: TGTGCCAGCAGCTTGGGAAGCGGCGTTTCAAACTATGGCTACACCTTC. It codes for CASSLGSGVSNYGYTF.

This chain links TRBV7-8 with TRBJ1-2; TRBD1 matches at 7 bases. The V and J ends lost 6 bases and 4 bases, in that order; junction bases with no gene match: 8. This CDR3 comprises 14 residues. Germline CDR1 reads SGHVS; CDR2 reads FQNEAQ. The CDR3 sequence: CASSQRTGGYGYTF. As DNA, the CDR3 is TGTGCCAGCAGTCAACGGACAGGCGGCTATGGCTACACCTTC.

The chain uses TRBV20-1 and TRBJ1-5; the D gene is possibly TRBD1 (5 bases). The CDR3 contains 14 residues. Looked up from germline, CDR1 is DFQATT and CDR2 is SNEGSKA (reference sequence). The V end was cut by 0 bases, the J end by 2 bases, with 8 bases between. CDR3: CSARDRDGNQPQHF. The CDR3 DNA sequence: TGCAGTGCTAGAGACAGGGACGGCAATCAGCCCCAGCATTTT.

The chain links TRBV6-1 to TRBJ1-5; D is ambiguous. Trimming removed 6 bases from V and 4 bases from J, with 16 bases in between. The V gene's germline CDR1 is MNHNS and CDR2 SASEGT. CDR3 length: 15 amino acids. CDR3 DNA: TGTGCCAGCAGCCGAGGCGGGCAGTTTAATCAGCCCCAGCATTTT. It codes for CASSRGGQFNQPQHF.

CDR3 nucleotide sequence: TGTGCCAGCAGCTTAAAGGGGTCTAGCGGGGGGGCCATACATACGCAGTATTTT. This encodes CASSLKGSSGGAIHTQYF. V gene TRBV7-3 combines with J gene TRBJ2-3; 12 nucleotides agree with TRBD2. CDR1 and CDR2 (germline): SGHTA, FQGTGA. This CDR3 contains 18 residues. J gave up 7 bases and V 1 base, and 12 bases lay outside the gene matches.

The rearrangement joins TRBV20-1 to TRBJ2-7, with 8 bases identical to TRBD2. Looked up from germline, CDR1 is DFQATT and CDR2 is SNEGSKA (reference sequence). Losses at the gene ends were 6 bases for V and 4 bases for J; bases not matched to a gene: 8. CDR3 size: 13 residues. CDR3: CSAWRSGGYEQYV. As DNA, the CDR3 is TGCAGTGCCTGGCGGAGCGGGGGATACGAGCAGTACGTC.

The rearrangement joins TRBV5-1 to TRBJ2-2, with TRBD2 as a possible D gene (5 bases). The germline V and J ends were trimmed by 0 bases and 3 bases, with 9 bases remaining between them. The CDR3 extends over 15 amino acids. Germline CDR1 reads SGHRS; CDR2 reads YFSETQ. CDR3 bases: TGCGCCAGCAGCTTGGGACTACGGGACACCGGGGAGCTGTTTTTT. Translation: CASSLGLRDTGELFF.

This sequence joins TRBV15 and TRBJ1-2; 11 bases are shared with TRBD1. This CDR3 contains 15 residues. V gave up 5 bases and J gave up 7 bases; unmatched junction bases: 9. The germline CDR1 and CDR2 sequences are LNHNV and YYDKDF (reference sequence). The CDR3 sequence is CATSEPGQGVSGYTF. DNA for the CDR3: TGTGCCACCAGCGAACCGGGACAGGGGGTCTCTGGCTACACCTTC.

The chain carries TRBV20-1 and TRBJ1-6; D is unresolved. CDR1 is DFQATT and CDR2 is SNEGSKA in the germline V gene (reference sequence). CDR3 length equals 15 residues. Trimming removed 0 bases at V and 5 bases at J, with 11 bases between. CDR3 sequence: CSARDYRVHNSPLHF. The CDR3 DNA follows: TGCAGTGCTAGAGATTATCGGGTCCATAATTCACCCCTCCACTTT.

The rearrangement uses TRBV5-1 and TRBJ1-1; D uncertain. Germline assignment: CDR1 SGHRS and CDR2 YFSETQ. The CDR3 extends over 12 amino acids. The germline V and J ends were trimmed by 5 bases and 4 bases, with 9 bases remaining between them. The CDR3 is CASRTGATEAFF. As DNA, the CDR3 is TGCGCCAGCAGAACGGGAGCCACTGAAGCTTTCTTT.

The V gene is TRBV5-1, the J gene TRBJ2-7, with TRBD1 identical over 8 bases. CDR3 size: 16 residues. The germline V gene has CDR1 SGHRS and CDR2 YFSETQ. The V and J ends lost 4 bases and 0 bases, in that order; junction bases with no gene match: 9. The CDR3 reads CASSVSRGQGSYEQYF. In DNA form, the CDR3 reads TGCGCCAGCAGCGTCTCCCGAGGACAGGGCTCCTACGAGCAGTACTTC.

V gene TRBV24-1 combines with J gene TRBJ2-2, with D hard to call. The CDR3 spans 12 residues. CDR1 is KGHDR, CDR2 SFDVKD, per germline. Trimming shortened V by 0 bases and J by 7 bases, and 2 bases separated the two germline ends. As DNA, the CDR3 is TGTGCCACCAGTGATTTGCGCGGGGAGCTGTTTTTT. Protein product: CATSDLRGELFF.

The chain employs TRBV29-1 and TRBJ1-2; 7 bases map to TRBD1. CDR1 and CDR2 (germline): SQVTM, ANQGSEA. The CDR3 length is 14 residues. V was pared by 4 bases and J by 2 bases, with 7 bases of the junction left unmatched. CDR3 in DNA: TGCAGCGTTGGGACAGGACCAACAAACTATGGCTACACCTTC. Amino acids: CSVGTGPTNYGYTF.